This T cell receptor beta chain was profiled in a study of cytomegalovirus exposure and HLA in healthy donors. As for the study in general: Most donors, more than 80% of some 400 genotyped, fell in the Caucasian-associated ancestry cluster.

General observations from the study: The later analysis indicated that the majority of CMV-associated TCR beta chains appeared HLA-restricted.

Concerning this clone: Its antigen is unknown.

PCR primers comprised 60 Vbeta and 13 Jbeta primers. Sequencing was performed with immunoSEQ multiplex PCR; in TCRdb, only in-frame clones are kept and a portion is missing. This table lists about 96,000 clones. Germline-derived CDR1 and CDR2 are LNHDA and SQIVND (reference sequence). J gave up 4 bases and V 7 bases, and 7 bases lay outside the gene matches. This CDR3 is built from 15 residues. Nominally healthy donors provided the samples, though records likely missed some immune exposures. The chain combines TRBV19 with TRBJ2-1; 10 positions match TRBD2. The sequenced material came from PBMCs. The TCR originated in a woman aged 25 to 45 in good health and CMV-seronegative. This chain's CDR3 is CASTIGTSDYNEQFF. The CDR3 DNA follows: TGTGCCAGTACCATCGGGACTAGCGATTACAATGAGCAGTTCTTC.